This T cell receptor beta chain was sequenced during a study of T cells in Graves' hyperthyroidism and ophthalmopathy. Study observations and caveats: Classification by a 13 V-J model distinguished ophthalmopathy from stable hyperthyroidism. Ophthalmopathy was model-predicted a median roughly 6.3 months pre-onset. Expanded thyroid clonotypes (above 0.001) were mostly also found in blood.

CDR3 length: 14 amino acids. The germline CDR1 and CDR2 sequences are SNHLY and FYNNEI. The V and J ends lost 4 bases and 0 bases respectively, with 9 bases between them. TCR beta CDR3 regions were amplified from RNA transcripts. The study used the HTBI primer set for a first-round RT-PCR of the TCR CDR3. TCRdb reprocessed the multiplex PCR reads via MiXCR and lists one record per CDR3 protein. The sample has roughly 570,000 distinct CDR3 sequences, about 43% seen once. Lactation, pregnancy, other autoimmune disease or uncontrolled infection excluded patients. This clonotype was found a few times. The antigen is undetermined.

This sequence was found in an adult woman with Graves' disease, either hyperthyroidism or ophthalmopathy (not recorded which). Sequenced input: peripheral blood or thyroid tissue (not recorded which). This chain joins TRBV2 and TRBJ1-1, with a weak D call TRBD1 (5 bases). This CDR3 is CASSVQGLNTEAFF. CDR3 DNA: TGTGCCAGCAGTGTTCAGGGTCTGAACACTGAAGCTTTCTTT.